Listed below are T cell receptor beta chains from one sample, sequenced in a study of blood T cell repertoires in COVID-19. Generated by immunoSEQ multiplex PCR, the TCRdb table keeps only in-frame clones and is missing some. Counted here are roughly 68,000 clones, roughly 89% occurring once; the ten biggest clones make up 4.5% to 5%. Source material: peripheral blood. These receptors were obtained from a woman in her forties or fifties with active COVID-19. Both conserved end residues are part of each CDR3. D genes are given only for firm matches. Clone size is not always given. Where it is, it says once, few, many or a class for expanded clones.

cdr3_length clone_size d_call j_call v_call cdr3_nt cdr3_aa
15 . TRBD1 TRBJ1-4 TRBV2 TGTGCCACCCCAGCCAGGGGGACGACTAATGAAAAACTGTTTTTT CATPARGTTNEKLFF
17 . TRBD2 TRBJ2-1 TRBV7-9 TGTGCCAGCAGCCGGGGGAGTAGCGGGAGGGGGTACAATGAGCAGTTCTTC CASSRGSSGRGYNEQFF
13 . . TRBJ2-7 TRBV2 TGTGCCAGCACGTTACTCACCTTCTACGAGCAGTACTTC CASTLLTFYEQYF
15 . . TRBJ2-7 TRBV4-1 TGCGCCAGCAGCCCGCCCGACAGAATGCCCTACGAGCAGTACTTC CASSPPDRMPYEQYF
15 . . TRBJ2-3 TRBV10-1 TGCGCCAGCAGTGAAAATCCGGGGAGGACAGATACGCAGTATTTT CASSENPGRTDTQYF
15 . . TRBJ1-4 TRBV30 TGTGCCTGGAGTGCAACGTCGGGGGGAAATGAAAAACTGTTTTTT CAWSATSGGNEKLFF
15 . TRBD1 TRBJ1-2 TRBV3-1/TRBV3-2 TGTGCCAGCAGCTACGGACAGGCGGCAAACTATGGCTACACCTTC CASSYGQAANYGYTF
12 . . TRBJ2-5 TRBV11-2 TGTGCCAGCAGCCTAATAATGGAGACCCAGTACTTC CASSLIMETQYF
14 . . TRBJ1-5 TRBV27 TGTGCCAGCAGTTTATTCGACAGAAATCAGCCCCAGCATTTT CASSLFDRNQPQHF
16 . TRBD2 TRBJ2-1 TRBV19 TGTGCCAGTAGTGGGAAGAGCGGGAGGCCTTTTAATGAGCAGTTCTTC CASSGKSGRPFNEQFF
12 few . TRBJ1-5 TRBV19 TGTGCCAGCAGGGCTAGCAATCAGCCCCAGCATTTT CASRASNQPQHF
15 . TRBD1 TRBJ1-6 TRBV18 TGTGCCAGCTCGCCCTCGACAGGGGATAATTCACCCCTCCACTTT CASSPSTGDNSPLHF
15 . TRBD1 TRBJ1-1 TRBV28 TGTGCCAGCAGTTCCCCAGACAGGGTATATACTGAAGCTTTCTTT CASSSPDRVYTEAFF
15 . TRBD1 TRBJ2-1 TRBV11-2 TGTGCCAGCAGTTCTGGGACAGGGGGTCAAAATGAGCAGTTCTTC CASSSGTGGQNEQFF
14 once TRBD2 TRBJ2-1 TRBV28 TGTGCCAGCAGCGGGACTAGCAGGTACAATGAGCAGTTCTTC CASSGTSRYNEQFF
15 . TRBD1 TRBJ1-5 TRBV2 TGTGCCAGCGGCTTGGACAGGGGAGGAAATCAGCCCCAGCATTTT CASGLDRGGNQPQHF
13 . . TRBJ2-5 TRBV12-3/TRBV12-4 TGTGCCAGCAGTTTCGGCGGAGAAGAGACCCAGTACTTC CASSFGGEETQYF
15 . TRBD1 TRBJ2-1 TRBV7-6 TGTGCCAGCAGCTTGGGGGGGACAGGGGGCAATGAGCAGTTCTTC CASSLGGTGGNEQFF
15 once . TRBJ2-2 TRBV18 TGTGCCAGCTCACCATTTACAGCGAACACCGGGGAGCTGTTTTTT CASSPFTANTGELFF
13 . . TRBJ2-2 TRBV25-1 TGTGCCAGCAGTGAACTGTTGACCGGGGAGCTGTTTTTT CASSELLTGELFF
16 . . TRBJ2-5 TRBV7-9 TGTGCCAGCAGCCTAGGTGTAGGGGCTTTCCAAGAGACCCAGTACTTC CASSLGVGAFQETQYF
13 . . TRBJ2-5 TRBV11-2 TGTGCCAGCAGCTTAGCAGGTGCGGAGACCCAGTACTTC CASSLAGAETQYF
15 . . TRBJ1-3 TRBV7-2 TGTGCCAGCAGCTTAGCGGCTTTCTCTGGAAACACCATATATTTT CASSLAAFSGNTIYF
16 . TRBD2 TRBJ2-2 TRBV9 TGTGCCAGCACCCCGGGACTAGCGGGAGGGAGCGGGGAGCTGTTTTTT CASTPGLAGGSGELFF
16 . . TRBJ2-5 TRBV7-9 TGTGCCAGCAGCTTTCCTACGTGGGAGCAGGAAGAGACCCAGTACTTC CASSFPTWEQEETQYF
14 once TRBD1 TRBJ2-1 TRBV18 TGTGCCAGCTCAGCCGGGACAGAATACAATGAGCAGTTCTTC CASSAGTEYNEQFF
16 . TRBD2 TRBJ2-5 TRBV2 TGTGCCAGCAGTGAAGGGAGCGGGAGGTTTGGAGAGACCCAGTACTTC CASSEGSGRFGETQYF
16 . TRBD1 TRBJ2-7 TRBV5-8 TGTGCCAGCAGCTTGGTTAGAGGACAGGGGACCTACGAGCAGTACTTC CASSLVRGQGTYEQYF
16 few TRBD1 TRBJ1-2 TRBV5-4 TGTGCCAGCAGCTCCGGGACAGGGAGTTCCCAATATGGCTACACCTTC CASSSGTGSSQYGYTF
20 . TRBD2 TRBJ2-7 TRBV27 TGTGCCAGCAGTCTCCAAACTAGCGGGAGGACCCCAGGTCGGGCCTACGAGCAGTACTTC CASSLQTSGRTPGRAYEQYF
18 . TRBD2 TRBJ2-5 TRBV7-3 TGTGCCAGCAGCCCCCCGGGACTAGCGGGAATTGGTCAAGAGACCCAGTACTTC CASSPPGLAGIGQETQYF
13 . . TRBJ1-1 TRBV6-4 TGTGCCAGCAGTCCCGGTGAGGACACTGAAGCTTTCTTT CASSPGEDTEAFF